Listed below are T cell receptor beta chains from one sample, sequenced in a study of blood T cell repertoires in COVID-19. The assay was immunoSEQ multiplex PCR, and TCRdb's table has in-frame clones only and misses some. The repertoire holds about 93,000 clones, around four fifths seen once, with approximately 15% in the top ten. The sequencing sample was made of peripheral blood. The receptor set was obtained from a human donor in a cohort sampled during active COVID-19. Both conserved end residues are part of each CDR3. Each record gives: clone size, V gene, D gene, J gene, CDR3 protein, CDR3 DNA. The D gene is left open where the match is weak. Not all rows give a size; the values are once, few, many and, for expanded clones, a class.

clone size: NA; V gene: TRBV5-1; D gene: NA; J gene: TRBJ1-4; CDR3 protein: CASSLAGRVGEKLFF; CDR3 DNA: TGCGCCAGCAGCTTGGCCGGGAGGGTAGGCGAAAAACTGTTTTTT
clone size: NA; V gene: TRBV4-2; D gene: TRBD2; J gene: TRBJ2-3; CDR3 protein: CASSQDPSLSGSPTDTQYF; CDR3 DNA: TGTGCCAGCAGCCAAGATCCCTCTCTCAGCGGGAGCCCCACCGATACGCAGTATTTT
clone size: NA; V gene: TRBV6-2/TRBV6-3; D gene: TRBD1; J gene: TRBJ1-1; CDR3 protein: CASSKDRGARYTEAFF; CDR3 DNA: TGTGCCAGCAGTAAAGACAGGGGCGCACGGTACACTGAAGCTTTCTTT
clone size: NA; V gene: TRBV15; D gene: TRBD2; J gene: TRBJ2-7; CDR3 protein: CATSTRGTSGTTEQYF; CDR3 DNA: TGTGCCACCAGCACCCGGGGGACTAGCGGGACGACAGAGCAGTACTTC
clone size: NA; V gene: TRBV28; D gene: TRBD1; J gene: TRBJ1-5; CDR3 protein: CASLRPGQGRGQPQHF; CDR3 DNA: TGTGCCAGCCTTCGACCGGGACAGGGAAGGGGCCAGCCCCAGCATTTT
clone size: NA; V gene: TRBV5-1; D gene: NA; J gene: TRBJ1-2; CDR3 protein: CASSLTGPPSYGYTF; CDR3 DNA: TGCGCCAGCAGCTTGACAGGTCCCCCAAGCTATGGCTACACCTTC
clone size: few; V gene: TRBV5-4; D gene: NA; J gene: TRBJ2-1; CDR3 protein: CASSLDPNYSKQFF; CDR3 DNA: TGTGCCAGCAGCTTGGATCCGAACTACTCCAAACAGTTCTTC
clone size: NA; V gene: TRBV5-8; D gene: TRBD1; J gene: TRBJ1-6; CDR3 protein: CASSFGGQVNSPLHF; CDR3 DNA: TGTGCCAGCAGCTTCGGAGGACAGGTTAATTCACCCCTCCACTTT
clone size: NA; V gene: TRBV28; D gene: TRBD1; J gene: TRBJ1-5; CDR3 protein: CASSTTGTGYSNQPQHF; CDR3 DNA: TGTGCCAGCAGTACGACGGGGACAGGGTATAGCAATCAGCCCCAGCATTTT
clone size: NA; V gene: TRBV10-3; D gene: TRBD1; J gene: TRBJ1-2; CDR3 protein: CAISPGQGALYGYTF; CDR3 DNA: TGTGCCATCAGCCCTGGACAGGGGGCTCTCTATGGCTACACCTTC
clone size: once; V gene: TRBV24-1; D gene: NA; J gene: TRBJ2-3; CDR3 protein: CATSDRRGGTDTQYF; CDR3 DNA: TGTGCCACCAGTGATCGCAGGGGTGGGACAGATACGCAGTATTTT
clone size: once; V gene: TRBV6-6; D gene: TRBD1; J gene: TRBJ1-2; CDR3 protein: CASSYQGAPLDGYTF; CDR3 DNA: TGTGCCAGCAGTTACCAGGGGGCGCCACTCGATGGCTACACCTTC
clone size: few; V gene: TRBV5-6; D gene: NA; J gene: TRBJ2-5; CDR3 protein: CASSFSGSQETQYF; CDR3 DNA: TGTGCCAGCAGCTTTTCAGGGTCCCAAGAGACCCAGTACTTC
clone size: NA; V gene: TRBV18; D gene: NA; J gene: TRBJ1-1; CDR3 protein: CASSPPGVMNTEAFF; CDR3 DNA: TGTGCCAGCTCACCACCTGGAGTGATGAACACTGAAGCTTTCTTT
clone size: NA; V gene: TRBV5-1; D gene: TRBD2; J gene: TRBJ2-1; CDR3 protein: CASRAGYGFNEQFF; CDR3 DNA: TGCGCCAGCAGAGCGGGATATGGGTTTAATGAGCAGTTCTTC
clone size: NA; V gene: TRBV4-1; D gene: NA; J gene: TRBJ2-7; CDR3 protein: CASSQVFVGLGEQYF; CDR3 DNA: TGCGCCAGCAGCCAAGTTTTTGTAGGACTGGGCGAGCAGTACTTC
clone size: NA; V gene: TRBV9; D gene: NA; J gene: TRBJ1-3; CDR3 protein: CASSAPKGGGNTIYF; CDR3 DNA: TGTGCCAGCAGCGCCCCCAAAGGAGGTGGAAACACCATATATTTT
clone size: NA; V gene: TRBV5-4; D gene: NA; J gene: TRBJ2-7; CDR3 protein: CASSLQAYEQYF; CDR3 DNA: TGTGCCAGCAGCTTGCAAGCATACGAGCAGTACTTC
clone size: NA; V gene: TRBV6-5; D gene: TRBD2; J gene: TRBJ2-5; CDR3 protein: CASSLSGGFQETQYF; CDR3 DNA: TGTGCCAGCAGTCTAAGCGGGGGGTTCCAAGAGACCCAGTACTTC
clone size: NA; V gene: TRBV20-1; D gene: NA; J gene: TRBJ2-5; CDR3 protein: CSAIIAETQYF; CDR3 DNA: TGCAGTGCCATTATAGCGGAGACCCAGTACTTC
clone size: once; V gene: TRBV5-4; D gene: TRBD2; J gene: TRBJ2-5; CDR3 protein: CASSSEPGGQETQYF; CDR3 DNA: TGTGCCAGCAGCTCAGAGCCGGGAGGGCAAGAGACCCAGTACTTC
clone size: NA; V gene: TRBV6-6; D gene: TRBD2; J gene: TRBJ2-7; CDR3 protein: CASSPTTSGGAYEQYF; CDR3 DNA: TGTGCCAGCAGCCCCACGACTAGCGGGGGGGCGTACGAGCAGTACTTC
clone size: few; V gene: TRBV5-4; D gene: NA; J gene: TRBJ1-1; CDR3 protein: CASSQPGGMRNTEAFF; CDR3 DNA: TGTGCCAGCAGCCAACCAGGAGGGATGCGGAACACTGAAGCTTTCTTT
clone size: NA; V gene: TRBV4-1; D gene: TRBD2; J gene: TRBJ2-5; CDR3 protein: CASSRGEGRETQYF; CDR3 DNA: TGCGCCAGCAGCCGAGGGGAGGGTCGGGAGACCCAGTACTTC
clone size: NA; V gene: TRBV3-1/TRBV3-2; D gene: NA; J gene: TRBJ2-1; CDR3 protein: CASSQDRRVVF; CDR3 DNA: TGTGCCAGCAGCCAAGATCGCAGGGTCGTCTTC
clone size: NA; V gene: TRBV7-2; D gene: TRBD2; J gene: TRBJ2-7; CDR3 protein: CASSPREGYEQYF; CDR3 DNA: TGTGCCAGCAGCCCAAGGGAGGGGTACGAGCAGTACTTC
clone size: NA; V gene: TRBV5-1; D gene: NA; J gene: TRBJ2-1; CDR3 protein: CASSPGQNNEQFF; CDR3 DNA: TGCGCCAGCAGCCCCGGACAGAACAATGAGCAGTTCTTC